This T cell receptor (beta chain) was documented in a study of blood T cell repertoires in COVID-19. As for the study in general: PBMCs, B-cell-depleted T cells, or T cells were the source of the cDNA or gDNA that made up the material.

Libraries were prepared by immunoSEQ multiplex PCR; TCRdb keeps only in-frame clonotypes and omits some of them. Of about 300,000 clones in the sample, around 89% were seen once. Trimming shortened V by 1 base and J by 4 bases, and 13 bases separated the two germline ends. Germline V gene lookup returns CDR1 LGHNA and CDR2 YNFKEQ. The CDR3 sequence is 16 residues long. The sample consisted of peripheral blood. This clonotype was obtained from a woman between 45 and 65 years old with COVID-19, enrolled during active disease. This rearrangement joins TRBV4-2 to TRBJ2-2; a possible D gene is TRBD1 (6 bases). CDR3 amino acids: CASSQATLQGTGELFF. As DNA, the CDR3 is TGTGCCAGCAGCCAAGCTACACTACAGGGCACCGGGGAGCTGTTTTTT.